Detailed here is one TCR beta chain. Its antigen is not identified. Libraries were prepared by immunoSEQ multiplex PCR; TCRdb keeps only in-frame clonotypes and omits some of them. Here the sample spans around 1.5 million clones, 95% to 99% being singletons. This sample was included in a study of shared clonotypes between healthy human individuals. Findings of the study overall: Blood was the only sampled material, and tissue repertoires likely differ.

Germline CDR1 is ENHRY and CDR2 is SYGVKD. CDR3 length: 13 amino acids. V shed 4 bases and J 11 bases; nucleotides not matched to a gene: 9. The sequencing input was naive CD4+ T cells sorted from blood. The subset was: CD45RA+ positively selected. The source is a man aged 30 to 45 in good health. J is TRBJ1-2 and V is TRBV10-3; 8 bases are a match to TRBD1. CDR3 sequence (DNA): TGTGCCATCAGTGGGGACAGGCTGTCATGGTACACCTTC. Its translation: CAISGDRLSWYTF.